The 26 T cell receptor beta chains reported below all come from one sample, sequenced in a study of CD8 T cells in ankylosing spondylitis. Findings and limits, study-wide: A TCR beta motif made of several highly homologous variants seemed typical of ankylosing spondylitis blood.

TCRdb independently ran MiXCR on the 5' RACE reads; one entry per CDR3 protein. Of over 600,000 distinct CDR3 sequences detected, over 15% appear once; the ten largest clones hold around a fifth. No antigen has been identified for these receptors. Sequenced: blood, either unsorted or a sorted T cell fraction (not recorded which). All receptors derive from a male donor with ankylosing spondylitis.

The V call is TRBV7-8, the J call TRBJ2-1; TRBD1 aligns across 11 bases. V shed 4 bases and J 5 bases; nucleotides not matched to a gene: 10. From germline, CDR1 is SGHVS and CDR2 FQNEAQ. The length of the CDR3 is 17 residues. The CDR3, as DNA: TGTGCCAGCAGCTCGACCAAGGGACAGGGGGGTAACAATGAGCAGTTCTTC. Translated: CASSSTKGQGGNNEQFF. The variable domain in full, with the rest retrieved from reference TRBV7-8 and TRBJ2-1, is GAGVSQSPRYKVAKRGQDVALRCDPISGHVSLFWYQQALGQGPEFLTYFQNEAQLDKSGLPSDRFFAERPEGSVSTLKIQRTQQEDSAVYLCASSSTKGQGGNNEQFFGPGTRLTVL.

The V call is TRBV7-6, the J call TRBJ2-1; D possibly corresponds to TRBD1 (7 bases). V was cut by 5 bases and J by 4 bases, with 18 bases left in between. The CDR3 covers 16 residues. Germline lookup yields CDR1 SGHVS and CDR2 FNYEAQ. The CDR3, as DNA: TGTGCCAGCAGCCCCACAGGGGCGGGGCCTTACAATGAGCAGTTCTTC. This encodes CASSPTGAGPYNEQFF. The full variable domain, completed using reference TRBV7-6 and TRBJ2-1, is GAGVSQSPRYKVTKRGQDVALRCDPISGHVSLYWYRQALGQGPEFLTYFNYEAQQDKSGLPNDRFSAERPEGSISTLTIQRTEQRDSAMYRCASSPTGAGPYNEQFFGPGTRLTVL.

The rearrangement links TRBV5-5 to TRBJ2-2; no firm D call. There are 13 residues in the CDR3. Trimming took 7 bases from V and 4 from J, leaving 11 bases between them. Germline CDR1 reads SGHKS; CDR2 reads YYEKEE (reference sequence). DNA for the CDR3: TGTGCCAGCCACTCGGAGAGCACCGGGGAGCTGTTTTTT. Translation: CASHSESTGELFF.

The rearrangement uses TRBV24-1 and TRBJ1-5, with D unresolved. V lost 2 bases and J lost 4, with 8 bases in between. Germline CDR1 KGHDR, CDR2 SFDVKD. CDR3 length: 14 residues. CDR3 DNA sequence: TGTGCCACCAGTGATTCATGGGTAAATCAGCCCCAGCATTTT. Its translation: CATSDSWVNQPQHF.

This clonotype has just a few counts. The chain is built from TRBV18 and TRBJ1-1; D uncertain. V dropped 6 bases and J dropped 5 bases, with 16 bases sitting between them. CDR3 length: 14 amino acids. CDR1 is KGHSH and CDR2 is LQKENI in the germline V gene. CDR3 nucleotide sequence: TGTGCCAGCTCCCCTCCAAAGTGGGAGACTGAAGCTTTCTTT. Translation gives CASSPPKWETEAFF.

The V call is TRBV6-5, the J call TRBJ2-5, with 10 bases that match TRBD2. Germline trimming cut 0 bases from V and 3 bases from J; bases unmatched to any gene: 7. Germline values: CDR1 MNHEY, CDR2 SVGAGI. CDR3 length: 17 residues. DNA for the CDR3: TGTGCCAGCAGTTACTCGAGGATAGCGGGAGGAAAAGAGACCCAGTACTTC. It translates to CASSYSRIAGGKETQYF.

The chain has TRBV12-3 or TRBV12-4 and TRBJ2-6; possible D gene TRBD2, 6 bases. This CDR3 region has 19 residues. V dropped 11 bases and J dropped 0 bases, with 26 bases sitting between them. Here the CDR3 reads CALSLAAFGRNSGANVLTF. CDR3 in DNA: TGTGCCCTCAGTTTAGCGGCCTTCGGACGGAACTCTGGGGCCAACGTCCTGACTTTC.

The chain links TRBV29-1 to TRBJ2-5; 9 bases agree with TRBD2. Germline assignment: CDR1 SQVTM and CDR2 ANQGSEA. The ends lost 2 bases at V and 4 bases at J; junction bases unmatched: 5. The CDR3 has 14 residues. As DNA, the CDR3 is TGCAGCGTTGAACTAGCGGGGTATTCAGAGACCCAGTACTTC. Translation gives CSVELAGYSETQYF. The full variable domain, with the rest looked up from reference TRBV29-1 and TRBJ2-5, is SAVISQKPSRDICQRGTSLTIQCQVDSQVTMMFWYRQQPGQSLTLIATANQGSEATYESGFVIDKFPISRPNLTFSTLTVSNMSPEDSSIYLCSVELAGYSETQYFGPGTRLLVL.

This clonotype has more than one count but fewer than ten. The chain joins TRBV7-3 to TRBJ2-3; no clear D gene. Germline CDR1 SGHTA, CDR2 FQGTGA. The CDR3 spans 12 residues. Trimming stripped 4 bases from V and 6 bases from J, with 8 bases between. The CDR3 sequence: CASSSKADTQYF. The DNA for the CDR3 is TGTGCCAGCAGCTCCAAGGCGGATACGCAGTATTTT. Looking up the rest from reference TRBV7-3 and TRBJ2-3 gives the full variable domain: GAGVSQTPSNKVTEKGKYVELRCDPISGHTALYWYRQSLGQGPEFLIYFQGTGAADDSGLPNDRFFAVRPEGSVSTLKIQRTERGDSAVYLCASSSKADTQYFGPGTRLTVL.

In this sample, this clonotype turned up a few times. V and J are TRBV28 and TRBJ2-7; 10 positions agree with TRBD2. This CDR3 has 14 amino acids. Trimming removed 10 bases from V and 3 bases from J; junction bases left unmatched: 9. CDR1 and CDR2 from the germline V gene are MDHEN and SYDVKM. The CDR3 region is CAIREAGGLYEQYF. The CDR3 nucleotides read TGTGCCATCAGAGAAGCGGGAGGGCTCTACGAGCAGTACTTC.

The table lists this clonotype with a few counts. The V and J genes are TRBV6-1 and TRBJ1-5; possibly TRBD1 for D (6 bases). Germline values: CDR1 MNHNS, CDR2 SASEGT. The CDR3 is 14 residues long. Deletions cut 4 bases from V and 6 bases from J, with 13 bases between. CDR3: CASSVFRGVQPQHF. Written as DNA, the CDR3 is TGTGCCAGCAGTGTGTTCAGGGGAGTTCAGCCCCAGCATTTT.

This clonotype has only a few counts. This chain uses TRBV20-1 with TRBJ2-6, with a tentative D call TRBD1 (5 bases). Trimming left V 5 bases short and J 0 bases short, with 8 bases between. Germline CDR1 is DFQATT and CDR2 is SNEGSKA (reference sequence). The CDR3 is 14 amino acids. CDR3 sequence: CSAPDSSGANVLTF. Here the CDR3 DNA reads TGCAGTGCTCCCGACAGCTCTGGGGCCAACGTCCTGACTTTC.

As to this clonotype: The germline gene is not matched at one end of the junction; a read error may be the cause. The chain links TRBV6-4 to TRBJ2-1; the match to TRBD2 covers 10 bases. Germline V lookup: CDR1 MRHNA, CDR2 SNTAGT. The CDR3 is 15 amino acids. The CDR3 spells CASSREAGGHNEHFF. DNA for the CDR3: TGTGCCAGCAGTCGTGAAGCGGGGGGGCATAATGAGCATTTCTTC.

V and J are TRBV7-9 and TRBJ1-1; D is undetermined. V lost 8 bases and J lost 1, with 5 bases in between. Germline assignment: CDR1 SEHNR and CDR2 FQNEAQ (reference sequence). The CDR3 runs 11 residues. DNA of the CDR3: TGTGCCAGCGAGGGGAACACTGAAGCTTTCTTT. This translates into CASEGNTEAFF.

This clonotype was seen a handful of times. This chain joins TRBV5-1 and TRBJ2-7; the match to TRBD1 covers 12 bases. The V gene end was trimmed by 0 bases and the J gene end by 5 bases; junction bases not matched to a gene: 3. The CDR3 totals 15 residues. CDR1 and CDR2 (germline): SGHRS, YFSETQ. CDR3 in DNA: TGCGCCAGCAGCTTGGAGGGGACAGGGGGCCACGAGCAGTACTTC. Translation gives CASSLEGTGGHEQYF.

The gene calls are TRBV12-3 or TRBV12-4 and TRBJ2-3; 14 bases are shared with TRBD2. The V gene end was trimmed by 5 bases and the J gene end by 4 bases; junction bases not matched to a gene: 8. The CDR3 loop spans 17 amino acids. The chain's CDR3 is CASSPRTSGRHADTQYF. The CDR3 nucleotides read TGTGCCAGCAGTCCTAGGACTAGCGGGAGGCACGCAGATACGCAGTATTTT.

Only a few counts were recorded for this clonotype. This chain links TRBV5-1 with TRBJ1-1; possible D gene TRBD1, 6 bases. The germline V gene has CDR1 SGHRS and CDR2 YFSETQ. Trimming removed 2 bases at V and 6 bases at J, with 11 bases between. The CDR3 has 13 residues. CDR3 nucleotides: TGCGCCAGCAGCTTAACAGGGTTTTCTGAAGCTTTCTTT. It codes for CASSLTGFSEAFF.

This clonotype occurred a few times. V gene TRBV9 combines with J gene TRBJ1-2; no clear D. Germline V gene data show CDR1 as SGDLS and CDR2 as YYNGEE. Trimming cost V 0 bases and J 4 bases, with 16 bases left between them. The CDR3 length is 16 residues. The DNA of the CDR3 is TGTGCCAGCAGCGTAGCCGGGATCGAGAACCCCTATGGCTACACCTTC. Residues: CASSVAGIENPYGYTF.

This chain uses TRBV20-1 with TRBJ2-7; no clear D gene. The V gene's germline CDR1 is DFQATT and CDR2 SNEGSKA (reference sequence). The V and J ends lost 2 bases and 0 bases respectively, with 8 bases between them. The CDR3 sequence is 13 residues long. The CDR3 reads CSARLALSYEQYF. The CDR3 coding sequence is TGCAGTGCTAGACTGGCCCTCTCCTACGAGCAGTACTTC.

The chain links TRBV12-3 or TRBV12-4 to TRBJ2-7, with D perhaps given as TRBD1 or TRBD2 (5 bases each). CDR3 length: 13 residues. V was shortened by 4 bases and J by 7 bases, with 14 bases between the two germline ends. This CDR3 reads CASSSRDGGEQYF. In DNA, the CDR3 is TGTGCCAGCAGTTCGAGGGACGGTGGGGAGCAGTACTTC.

The table lists this clonotype with a few counts. The rearrangement uses TRBV7-9 and TRBJ1-1, with D perhaps TRBD1 (6 bases). The CDR3 contains 17 residues. V dropped 4 bases and J dropped 3 bases, with 21 bases sitting between them. The germline CDR1 and CDR2 sequences are SEHNR and FQNEAQ (reference sequence). The CDR3 DNA sequence: TGTGCCAGCAGCTCAACGCGCCACAGGGCTTCGGACACTGAAGCTTTCTTT. This encodes CASSSTRHRASDTEAFF.

This clonotype was detected a few times. The rearrangement joins TRBV4-3 to TRBJ1-6, with D unclear. CDR3 length: 20 amino acids. V was clipped by 0 bases and J by 0 bases, with 18 bases between them. CDR1 and CDR2 from the germline V gene are LGHNA and YSLEER. The CDR3 sequence: CASSQETTQLGYSYNSPLHF. DNA of the CDR3: TGCGCCAGCAGCCAAGAAACTACGCAGTTAGGATACTCCTATAATTCACCCCTCCACTTT.

Only a few counts were recorded for this clonotype. J is TRBJ2-5 and V is TRBV5-1; D tentatively fits TRBD1 or TRBD2 (5 bases each). Trimming shortened V by 2 bases and J by 2 bases, and 13 bases separated the two germline ends. Germline V CDR1 and CDR2: SGHRS, YFSETQ. The CDR3 is 15 amino acids. CDR3 region: CASSFGTADQETQYF. The CDR3 DNA reads TGCGCCAGCAGCTTCGGGACGGCAGATCAAGAGACCCAGTACTTC.

This clonotype came up a few times. This chain uses TRBV2 with TRBJ2-1; tentative D call: TRBD2 (5 bases). V lost 6 bases and J lost 8, with 8 bases in between. Per germline, CDR1 SNHLY and CDR2 FYNNEI. The CDR3 has 11 residues. CDR3 region: CASSIAYEQFF. DNA of the CDR3: TGTGCCAGCAGCATAGCGTATGAGCAGTTCTTC.

There are a few counts of this clonotype. V and J are TRBV29-1 and TRBJ1-5; D gene ambiguous. From germline, CDR1 is SQVTM and CDR2 ANQGSEA. This CDR3 comprises 14 residues. The V gene lost 4 bases and the J gene lost 0 bases, with 10 bases spanning the gap. This chain's CDR3 is CSVGSGNSNQPQHF. The DNA for the CDR3 is TGCAGCGTTGGTAGCGGAAATAGCAATCAGCCCCAGCATTTT.

This clonotype occurred once. The chain has TRBV7-3 and TRBJ1-2, with D uncertain. V was pared by 1 base and J by 7 bases, with 10 bases between. The CDR3 consists of 13 residues. Germline V lookup: CDR1 SGHTA, CDR2 FQGTGA. The CDR3 spells CASSLSGSRGYTF. CDR3 nucleotides: TGTGCCAGCAGCTTAAGTGGAAGCCGTGGCTACACCTTC.